The rows below give T cell receptor beta chains drawn from one sample of a study of blood T cells in healthy people across ages. TCRdb analysed the 5' RACE reads with MiXCR anew, one entry per CDR3 protein. The repertoire holds roughly 900,000 distinct CDR3 sequences, with less than 35% as singletons. Sequencing was carried out using blood. These TCRs come from a woman older than 75 in good health. Both conserved end residues are part of each CDR3. A D gene is named only where the DNA matches it firmly. A clone size is listed for some rows: how often the clone was seen (once, few, many), or a class if it is expanded.

cdr3_length	clone_size	v_call	d_call	j_call	cdr3_aa	cdr3_nt
14	many	TRBV20-1	TRBD2	TRBJ2-1	CSARDSGTSDEQFF	TGCAGTGCTAGAGATTCCGGGACTAGTGATGAGCAGTTCTTC
16	few	TRBV2	.	TRBJ2-1	CASSDVAPSSYNEQFF	TGTGCCAGCAGTGACGTCGCGCCAAGCTCCTACAATGAGCAGTTCTTC
17	many	TRBV11-2	.	TRBJ2-3	CASSYEVRQTSTDTQYF	TGTGCCAGCAGCTACGAGGTCCGACAAACTAGCACAGATACGCAGTATTTT
14	.	TRBV6-5	.	TRBJ2-2	CASSYWVDTGELFF	TGTGCCAGCAGTTACTGGGTAGACACCGGGGAGCTGTTTTTT
15	.	TRBV12-3/TRBV12-4	TRBD2	TRBJ2-3	CASSSRTSSADTQYF	TGTGCCAGCAGTTCCCGGACTAGCAGCGCAGATACGCAGTATTTT
19	.	TRBV21-1	.	TRBJ1-5	CASSKEAGWRHYSNQPQHF	TGTGCCAGCAGCAAAGAGGCAGGTTGGCGGCATTATAGCAATCAGCCCCAGCATTTT
14	many	TRBV18	.	TRBJ2-5	CASSPKTQGETQYF	TGTGCCAGCTCACCGAAGACGCAGGGGGAGACCCAGTACTTC
14	many	TRBV12-3/TRBV12-4	.	TRBJ1-1	CASALLVGNTEAFF	TGTGCCAGCGCTTTACTGGTGGGGAACACTGAAGCTTTCTTT
13	many	TRBV29-1	.	TRBJ2-5	CSGGWRGQETQYF	TGCAGCGGGGGGTGGCGGGGTCAAGAGACCCAGTACTTC
14	.	TRBV15	.	TRBJ2-2	CATRFSSYTGELFF	TGTGCCACCAGGTTCTCGTCGTACACCGGGGAGCTGTTTTTT
12	.	TRBV29-1	.	TRBJ2-2	CSVAENTGELFF	TGCAGCGTTGCTGAGAACACCGGGGAGCTGTTTTTT
17	few	TRBV6-2/TRBV6-3	.	TRBJ2-3	CASSRGTSGRSTDTQYF	TGTGCCAGCAGCCGCGGGACGAGCGGGCGTAGCACAGATACGCAGTATTTT
17	.	TRBV12-3/TRBV12-4	TRBD1	TRBJ2-7	CASNLMGLAGGAYEQYF	TGTGCCAGCAATCTCATGGGGTTGGCAGGGGGTGCCTACGAGCAGTACTTC
17	.	TRBV6-1	TRBD2	TRBJ2-1	CASRGRRVSGGNNEQFF	TGTGCCAGCAGGGGCCGTAGAGTCAGCGGGGGTAACAATGAGCAGTTCTTC
13	many	TRBV7-9	TRBD2	TRBJ2-1	CASSSWEGREQFF	TGTGCCAGCAGCTCGTGGGAGGGAAGGGAGCAGTTCTTC
14	few	TRBV25-1	.	TRBJ1-2	CAISRVGANYGYTF	TGTGCCATCTCGAGGGTAGGAGCTAACTATGGCTACACCTTC
15	few	TRBV7-9	TRBD2	TRBJ2-2	CASTAGVDNTGELFF	TGTGCCAGCACTGCGGGAGTGGATAACACCGGGGAGCTGTTTTTT